This record covers a single T cell receptor beta chain. Its antigen is not identified. The sample comes from a study of T cell clonotyping in hematopoietic cell transplantation. Study-wide points: Higher Inverse Simpson Index values in graft donor and pretransplant recipient predicted broader posttransplant TCR diversity. After transplant, recipient diversity fell while pathologically expanded clonotypes grew through day 180. Cells were unsorted, so CD4 and CD8 contributions were not separated.

The CDR3 loop spans 14 amino acids. Between the trimmed V and J ends, which lost 5 bases and 5 bases, there was a span of 14 bases. Germline V gene data show CDR1 as SGHTA and CDR2 as FQGTGA. Libraries were prepared by immunoSEQ multiplex PCR; TCRdb keeps only in-frame clonotypes and omits some of them. Of roughly 5,300 clones in the sample, around 81% were seen once. Recipient blood drawn about 28 days pretransplant and days 30, 100, 180 after. Sequencing was performed on peripheral blood mononuclear cells, taken 100 days after allogeneic stem cell transplant. V and J are TRBV7-3 and TRBJ2-3, with D maybe TRBD1 (5 bases). This TCR came from a male patient between 55 and 70 years old who had an allogeneic stem cell transplant, so T cells may come from the graft donor. Some clones in this sample may be carry-over from other donors' samples. This CDR3 is CASSATGVGDTQYF. The CDR3 DNA is TGTGCCAGCAGCGCCACAGGAGTTGGAGATACGCAGTATTTT.